This T cell receptor (beta chain) was sequenced for a study of shared clonotypes between healthy human individuals. The V and J ends lost 5 bases and 5 bases, in that order; junction bases with no gene match: 17. From germline, CDR1 is LNHDA and CDR2 SQIVND (reference sequence). The CDR3 contains 17 residues. Adult Caucasians living in Nashville, Tennessee made up all of the donors. Sequencing was performed with immunoSEQ multiplex PCR; in TCRdb, only in-frame clones are kept and a portion is missing. Of fewer than 850,000 clones listed, around 72% are singletons. This clonotype was obtained from a woman younger than 45 in good health. This chain connects TRBV19 to TRBJ2-5; the match to TRBD2 covers 7 bases. Sequenced material: memory CD4+ T cells sorted from blood. Subset given: CD45RA-negative fraction. The CDR3 here is CASSRDLRGGAGETQYF. The CDR3 coding sequence is TGTGCCAGTAGTCGGGACCTCCGGGGAGGGGCAGGGGAGACCCAGTACTTC.